A selection of T cell receptor beta chains follows, all from one sample in a study of blood T cells in healthy people across ages. TCRdb reprocessed the 5' RACE reads with MiXCR, giving one entry per CDR3 protein. Among some 1 million distinct CDR3 sequences listed, under 55% were seen once. The sequencing sample was made of blood. The receptors were sampled from a woman aged 55-69 years in good health. CDR3s include the opening cysteine and the closing phenylalanine or tryptophan. A D gene is named only where the DNA matches it firmly. Size is stated for part of the rows, as once, few or many counts, or as a class when the clone is expanded.

V,length,size,J,D,CDR3,DNA
TRBV9,13,.,TRBJ2-3,.,CASSEEGFDTQYF,TGTGCCAGCAGCGAGGAGGGTTTTGATACGCAGTATTTT
TRBV6-6,17,.,TRBJ2-5,TRBD2,CASSYSTSGRARETQYF,TGTGCCAGCAGTTACTCGACTAGCGGGAGGGCCAGAGAGACCCAGTACTTC
TRBV6-1,14,.,TRBJ2-7,.,CASSPLDGTYEQYF,TGTGCCAGCAGCCCCCTAGATGGGACCTACGAGCAGTACTTC
TRBV9,15,once,TRBJ2-5,.,CASSTHSTSQETQYF,TGTGCCAGCAGCACCCACAGCACTAGTCAAGAGACCCAGTACTTC
TRBV25-1,16,once,TRBJ2-5,TRBD2,CASSEPTSGMGETQYF,TGTGCCAGCAGTGAACCGACTAGCGGGATGGGGGAGACCCAGTACTTC
TRBV27,13,many,TRBJ2-1,.,CASSLGRRNEQFF,TGTGCCAGCAGTTTAGGAAGACGGAATGAGCAGTTCTTC
TRBV12-3/TRBV12-4,14,few,TRBJ2-1,.,CASSLGSQGNEQFF,TGTGCCAGCAGTTTGGGGAGTCAGGGCAATGAGCAGTTCTTC
TRBV29-1,14,.,TRBJ2-1,TRBD2,CSVVERGAINEQFF,TGCAGCGTGGTCGAGCGGGGTGCGATAAATGAGCAGTTCTTC
TRBV3-1,12,few,TRBJ2-1,.,CASSQSDNEQFF,TGTGCCAGCAGCCAATCGGACAATGAGCAGTTCTTC
TRBV7-2,16,once,TRBJ2-1,.,CASSPLRAVVGNEQFF,TGTGCCAGCAGCCCGTTAAGGGCGGTGGTGGGCAATGAGCAGTTCTTC